This TCR beta chain was captured in a study of shared clonotypes between healthy human individuals. Study-level points and caveats: Large depth notwithstanding, sorted-subset sequencing proved incomplete by rarefaction. It was the non-shared clonotypes that had lower generation probabilities than clonotypes shared by all four donors.

This clone has a handful of counts. Its antigen is unidentified. Replicate PCRs from sorted subsets contained about 200 ng DNA, which is tens of thousands of T cell genomes. TCRdb's copy holds only in-frame clones and misses some; the assay was immunoSEQ multiplex PCR. The sample holds roughly 2.5 million clones; more than 90% are singletons and the top ten take 0.11% to 0.15%. Deletions cut 2 bases from V and 3 bases from J, with 1 base between. The CDR3 totals 11 residues. From germline, CDR1 is SGHTS and CDR2 YDEGEE. The sample taken for sequencing was naive CD4+ T cells sorted from blood. The subset here: CD45RA+ positively selected. The chain carries TRBV5-8 and TRBJ2-3, with no clear D. The TCR was taken from a man between 18 and 29 years old in good health. Written as DNA, the CDR3 is TGTGCCAGCAGCTTTACAGATACGCAGTATTTT. As protein: CASSFTDTQYF.